These 16 T cell receptor beta chains came from one sample sequenced in a study of cytomegalovirus exposure and HLA in healthy donors. With 60 Vbeta and 13 Jbeta primers, the PCR was carried out. Clones were sequenced by immunoSEQ multiplex PCR, and TCRdb holds only the in-frame ones, with some missing. Of around 100,000 clones in the sample, less than 70% were seen once. The sequenced sample was PBMCs. Every receptor here comes from a woman between 25 and 40 years old in good health and CMV-seronegative.

This chain uses TRBV4-2 with TRBJ1-5; D might be TRBD1 (5 bases). CDR1 and CDR2 (germline): LGHNA, YNFKEQ. Trimming stripped 0 bases from V and 1 base from J, with 7 bases between. This CDR3 spans 15 amino acids. For the CDR3, the DNA is TGTGCCAGCAGCCAAGACAGGGTGAGCAATCAGCCCCAGCATTTT. Its protein is CASSQDRVSNQPQHF.

The chain is built from TRBV6-1 and TRBJ1-5; 10 bases match TRBD1. The CDR3 is 18 residues long. The J segment lost 0 bases and the V segment lost 3 bases, leaving 8 bases of the junction unmatched. The germline CDR1 and CDR2 sequences are MNHNS and SASEGT. The CDR3 region is CASSDARTGGISNQPQHF. Written as DNA, the CDR3 is TGTGCCAGCAGTGACGCCCGGACAGGGGGTATTAGCAATCAGCCCCAGCATTTT.

The chain links TRBV10-3 to TRBJ1-1; possibly TRBD1 for D (6 bases). CDR3 length equals 12 residues. V was pared by 10 bases and J by 2 bases, with 11 bases between. The germline V gene encodes CDR1 ENHRY and CDR2 SYGVKD. For the CDR3, the DNA is TGTGCCACCCAGGGGCTCAACACTGAAGCTTTCTTT. Its translation: CATQGLNTEAFF.

This clone was counted a few times. J is TRBJ2-7 and V is TRBV28; unclear D gene. Trimming cost V 4 bases and J 0 bases, with 10 bases left between them. Germline CDR1 is MDHEN and CDR2 is SYDVKM. The CDR3 spans 14 residues. CDR3 nucleotide sequence: TGTGCCAGCAGTTACCCGGGTTACTCCTACGAGCAGTACTTC. It is translated as CASSYPGYSYEQYF.

J is TRBJ2-5 and V is TRBV7-2; D is possibly TRBD1 (5 bases). From germline, CDR1 is SGHTA and CDR2 FQGNSA. Trimming cost V 5 bases and J 6 bases, with 13 bases left between them. The CDR3 consists of 13 residues. The CDR3, as DNA: TGTGCCAGCAGCCAGGGATTGGGCAAGACCCAGTACTTC. It codes for CASSQGLGKTQYF.

The chain recombines TRBV9 with TRBJ1-5; D gene unclear. Germline V gene sequence: CDR1 SGDLS, CDR2 YYNGEE. This CDR3 has 12 residues. V was trimmed by 2 bases and J by 7 bases, leaving 7 bases between them. The CDR3 protein is CASSVLRQPQHF. DNA for the CDR3: TGTGCCAGCAGCGTGCTCAGGCAGCCCCAGCATTTT.

V usage is TRBV7-9 and J usage is TRBJ2-2; D uncertain. This CDR3 is built from 16 residues. V lost 3 bases and J 7 bases, leaving 18 bases between the germline ends. Looked up from germline, CDR1 is SEHNR and CDR2 is FQNEAQ (reference sequence). CDR3 sequence reads: CASSFTGTSRVGELFF. The CDR3 region has the DNA TGTGCCAGCAGCTTTACCGGAACATCTCGGGTCGGGGAGCTGTTTTTT.

For this clone: Mismatch with germline at one junction end may stem from a read error. V usage is TRBV20-1 and J usage is TRBJ2-3; TRBD2 matches 8 bases. Germline lookup yields CDR1 DFQATT and CDR2 SNEGSKA (reference sequence). The CDR3 is 11 residues long. In DNA, the CDR3 is TGCAGTGCTGCGAGGGGGACGGGAGGGGAGTTT. It codes for CSAARGTGGEF.

CDR3 in amino acids: CASSLNPASRETQYF. The CDR3 coding sequence is TGCGCCAGCAGCTTGAACCCAGCGAGCCGAGAGACCCAGTACTTC. J is TRBJ2-5 and V is TRBV5-1; D is unresolved. Germline V lookup: CDR1 SGHRS, CDR2 YFSETQ. Trimming shortened V by 1 base and J by 4 bases, and 14 bases separated the two germline ends. The CDR3 covers 15 residues.

The chain links TRBV28 to TRBJ1-5; possibly TRBD1 for D (5 bases). Germline V gene lookup returns CDR1 MDHEN and CDR2 SYDVKM. The CDR3 covers 12 residues. V was clipped by 6 bases and J by 7 bases, with 10 bases between them. The CDR3 sequence: CASRPQGQPQHF. DNA for the CDR3: TGTGCCAGCAGGCCCCAGGGACAGCCCCAGCATTTT.

This clone was detected a few times. The genes are TRBV30 and TRBJ2-1, with 10 bases identical to TRBD2. Trimming at V came to 4 bases and at J to 10 bases, leaving 13 bases not matched to a gene. The CDR3 runs to 15 residues. In germline, CDR1 is GTSNPN, CDR2 SVGIG (reference sequence). The CDR3 spells CAWIPGLANTGEQFF. The CDR3 bases are TGTGCCTGGATTCCGGGACTAGCGAATACTGGGGAGCAGTTCTTC.

The table lists this clone with a few counts. The chain has TRBV7-3 and TRBJ2-1, with D perhaps TRBD1 (6 bases). Trimming cost V 0 bases and J 6 bases, with 9 bases left between them. The CDR3 totals 14 residues. Per germline, CDR1 SGHTA and CDR2 FQGTGA. CDR3 protein: CASSLTTGPNEQFF. In DNA form, the CDR3 reads TGTGCCAGCAGCTTAACCACAGGGCCCAATGAGCAGTTCTTC.

The CDR3 DNA reads TGTGCCAGCACTAAGACCCTGGGACAGACCACAGATACGCAGTATTTT. Its translation is CASTKTLGQTTDTQYF. The V gene is TRBV28, the J gene TRBJ2-3, with TRBD1 matching 7 bases. The CDR3 covers 16 residues. With 7 bases clipped from V and 2 bases from J, the junction kept 12 bases outside the gene matches. Looked up from germline, CDR1 is MDHEN and CDR2 is SYDVKM.

The CDR3 sequence: CASSQDGGQGHQPQHF. The CDR3 region has the DNA TGCGCCAGCAGCCAAGATGGGGGACAGGGTCATCAGCCCCAGCATTTT. V and J are TRBV4-3 and TRBJ1-5; 9 bases agree with TRBD1. This CDR3 comprises 16 residues. Germline assignment: CDR1 LGHNA and CDR2 YSLEER. V trimming: 0 bases; J trimming: 5 bases; junction bases outside the gene matches: 5.

This rearrangement joins TRBV27 to TRBJ2-7; D is possibly TRBD2 (6 bases). With 5 bases removed from V and 2 bases from J, the gap between germline ends came to 13 bases. Germline V gene sequence: CDR1 MNHEY, CDR2 SMNVEV (reference sequence). This CDR3 has 14 residues. The DNA for the CDR3 is TGTGCCAGCAGTCATCGCGGGAACACCTACGAGCAGTACTTC. It specifies CASSHRGNTYEQYF.

The V and J genes are TRBV13 and TRBJ1-1; D is possibly TRBD1 (6 bases). CDR1 is PRHDT, CDR2 FYEKMQ, per germline (reference sequence). The CDR3 consists of 16 residues. The V and J ends lost 5 bases and 0 bases respectively, with 16 bases between them. CDR3 sequence reads: CASSDRQDFMNTEAFF. The CDR3 bases are TGTGCCAGCAGCGACCGACAGGATTTCATGAACACTGAAGCTTTCTTT.